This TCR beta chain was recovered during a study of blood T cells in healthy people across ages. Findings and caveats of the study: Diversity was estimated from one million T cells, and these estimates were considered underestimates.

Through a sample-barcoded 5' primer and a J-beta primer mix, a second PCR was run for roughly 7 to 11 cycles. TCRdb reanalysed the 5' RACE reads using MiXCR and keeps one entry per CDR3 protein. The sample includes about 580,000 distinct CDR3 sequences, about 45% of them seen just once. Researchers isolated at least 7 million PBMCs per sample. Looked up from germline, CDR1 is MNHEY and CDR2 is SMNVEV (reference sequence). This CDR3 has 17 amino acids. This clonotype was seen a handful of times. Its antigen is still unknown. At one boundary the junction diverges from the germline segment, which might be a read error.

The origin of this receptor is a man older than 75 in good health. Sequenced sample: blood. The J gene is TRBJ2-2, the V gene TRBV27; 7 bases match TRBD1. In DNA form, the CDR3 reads TGTGCCAGCAGTATATCAACAGGGGCCTTAAACACCGGGGAGCTGTTTTTT. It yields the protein CASSISTGALNTGELFF.